This TCR beta chain was sequenced for a study of regulatory T cells in long-lasting Graves disease. As for the study in general: More than 5 years of antithyroid drugs with positive TSH receptor antibodies defined persistent Graves' disease. Whole-study findings and limits: Sharing of public clonotypes was greater in persistent patients (2,741) than in new patients (roughly 970). Persistent disease favored TRBV28, TRBJ1-2 and TRBJ2-5. Those with persistent Graves' had less TCR diversity than newly diagnosed patients.

Germline V gene lookup returns CDR1 SEHNR and CDR2 FQNEAQ (reference sequence). The CDR3 sequence is 15 residues long. V was cut by 3 bases and J by 0 bases, with 11 bases left in between. Time point described: persistent/refractory GD, antithyroid drugs over 5 years with positive TRAb. After RNA was extracted from PBMCs, the TCR library was made from it. This clonotype was picked up many times. The antigen remains unidentified. With iRepertoire HTBI primers and Arm-PCR of CDR3 regions, TCR beta libraries were built. TCRdb used MiXCR to reprocess the multiplex PCR reads, holding one entry per CDR3 protein. The sample records some 340,000 distinct CDR3 sequences, roughly 23% being singletons.

This material consisted of peripheral blood mononuclear cells (PBMCs), taken when the disease was refractory, from a patient treated with antithyroid drugs. This chain connects TRBV7-9 to TRBJ2-5; weak D call: TRBD1 (6 bases). The clonotype was recovered from a woman in her forties with Graves disease. The CDR3 reads CASSFGQTYQETQYF. The CDR3 DNA reads as TGTGCCAGCAGCTTCGGACAGACGTACCAAGAGACCCAGTACTTC.